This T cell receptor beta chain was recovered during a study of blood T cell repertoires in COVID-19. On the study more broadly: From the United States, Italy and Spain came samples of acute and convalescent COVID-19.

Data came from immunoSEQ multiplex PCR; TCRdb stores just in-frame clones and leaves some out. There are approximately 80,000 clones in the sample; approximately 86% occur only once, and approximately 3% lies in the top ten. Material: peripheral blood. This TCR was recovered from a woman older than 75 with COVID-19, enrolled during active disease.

This CDR3 is CAWSPTGHLGYTF. The CDR3 DNA reads TGTGCCTGGAGTCCAACGGGACATCTTGGCTACACCTTC. This chain joins TRBV30 and TRBJ1-2; weak D call: TRBD1 (6 bases). The CDR3 has 13 amino acids. Germline V gives CDR1 GTSNPN, CDR2 SVGIG (reference sequence). The V and J ends lost 2 bases and 7 bases respectively, with 14 bases between them. Supplemented by reference TRBV30 and TRBJ1-2, the full variable domain reads SQTIHQWPATLVQPVGSPLSLECTVEGTSNPNLYWYRQAAGRGLQLLFYSVGIGQISSEVPQNLSASRPQDRQFILSSKKLLLSDSGFYLCAWSPTGHLGYTFGSGTRLTVV.